These T cell receptor beta chains were read from a single sample in a study of blood T cell repertoires in COVID-19. Profiling relied on immunoSEQ multiplex PCR, and the TCRdb table lists in-frame clones only, not all of them. This sample has about 95,000 clones, with 81% found just once. Material: peripheral blood. The receptors come from a man aged 80 or over with COVID-19, enrolled during active disease. Each CDR3 is given with its conserved first and last residue. A D gene is named only where the DNA matches it firmly. A clone size is listed for some rows: how often the clone was seen (once, few, many), or a class if it is expanded.

clone_size j_call v_call d_call cdr3_nt cdr3_aa
once TRBJ1-6 TRBV4-3 NA TGCGCCAGCAGCCAAGTGCCACAGGGAGATTCACCCCTCCACTTT CASSQVPQGDSPLHF
NA TRBJ2-3 TRBV27 TRBD1 TGTGCCAGCAGAGGGACAGGACGAGATACGCAGTATTTT CASRGTGRDTQYF
NA TRBJ1-1 TRBV5-6 TRBD1 TGTGCCAGCACCAGGACAGGGGCCACTGAAGCTTTCTTT CASTRTGATEAFF
once TRBJ1-5 TRBV11-2 NA TGTGCCAGCAGCTTAGATCCTGCCAGAGGGCCCCAGCATTTT CASSLDPARGPQHF
NA TRBJ2-7 TRBV28 NA TGTGCCAGCCCCCCAGACGGACAATTTCCTTACGAGCAGTACTTC CASPPDGQFPYEQYF
NA TRBJ2-1 TRBV9 TRBD1 TGTGCCAGCAGCGACCGACAGGGCCTACTCTTC CASSDRQGLLF
NA TRBJ1-2 TRBV6-5 NA TGTGCCAGCAGCCAGGACGCCCCCGGGGTCTATGGCTACACCTTC CASSQDAPGVYGYTF
few TRBJ2-7 TRBV18 TRBD2 TGTGCCAGCTCACTCCGCGGGGGGGAACTCTACGAGCAGTACTTC CASSLRGGELYEQYF
few TRBJ1-5 TRBV5-6 TRBD1 TGTGCCAGCAGCCCCGGACAGGGTAGGGGGCCCCAGCATTTT CASSPGQGRGPQHF
NA TRBJ1-3 TRBV7-9 NA TGTGCCAGCAGCCCGAGGACAGTCTCTGGAAACACCATATATTTT CASSPRTVSGNTIYF
once TRBJ2-3 TRBV7-9 TRBD1 TGTGCCAGCAGCGACACCGACAGGGGGCTCACTACCACAGATACGCAGTATTTT CASSDTDRGLTTTDTQYF